This T cell receptor (beta chain) is from a study of T cell responses to AZD1222 COVID-19 vaccine. Whole-study findings and limits: Spike was spanned by vaccine-associated CD4 TCRs, with dominance at 160-218 and 743-854.

The CDR3 covers 15 residues. Trimming removed 6 bases at V and 0 bases at J, with 11 bases between. The V gene's germline CDR1 is MNHEY and CDR2 SVGAGI. With regard to this clone: Its antigen is not known.

Only in-frame clones appear in the TCRdb table, and some are missing; sequencing was by immunoSEQ multiplex PCR. In the table there are roughly 200,000 clones, around 94% of which are singletons. The receptor was derived from an adult in good health. This rearrangement joins TRBV6-5 to TRBJ1-4; D gene uncertain. The specimen comprised peripheral blood, sampled on day 0 of AZD1222 vaccination. The CDR3 loop reads CASSKLQATNEKLFF. The CDR3 nucleotides read TGTGCCAGCAGCAAACTACAAGCAACTAATGAAAAACTGTTTTTT.